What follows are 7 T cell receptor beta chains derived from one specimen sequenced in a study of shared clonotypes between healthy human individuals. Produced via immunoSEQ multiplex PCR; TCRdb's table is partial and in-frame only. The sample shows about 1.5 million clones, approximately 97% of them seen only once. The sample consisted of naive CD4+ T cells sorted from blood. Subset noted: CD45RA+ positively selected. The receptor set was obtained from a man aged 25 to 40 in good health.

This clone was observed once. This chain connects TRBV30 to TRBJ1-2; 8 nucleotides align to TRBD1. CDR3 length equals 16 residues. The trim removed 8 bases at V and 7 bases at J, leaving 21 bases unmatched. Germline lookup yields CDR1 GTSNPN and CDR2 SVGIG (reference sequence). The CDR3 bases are TGTGCCGCCGCCCACAGGGGGTCCCGTAAAGGCTCTGGCTACACCTTC. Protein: CAAAHRGSRKGSGYTF. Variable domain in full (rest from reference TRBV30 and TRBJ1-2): SQTIHQWPATLVQPVGSPLSLECTVEGTSNPNLYWYRQAAGRGLQLLFYSVGIGQISSEVPQNLSASRPQDRQFILSSKKLLLSDSGFYLCAAAHRGSRKGSGYTFGSGTRLTVV.

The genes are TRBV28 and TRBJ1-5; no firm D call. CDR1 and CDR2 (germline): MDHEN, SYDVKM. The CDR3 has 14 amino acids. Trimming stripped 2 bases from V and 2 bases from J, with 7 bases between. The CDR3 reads CASSLIGRNQPQHF. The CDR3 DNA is TGTGCCAGCAGTTTAATCGGGCGCAATCAGCCCCAGCATTTT.

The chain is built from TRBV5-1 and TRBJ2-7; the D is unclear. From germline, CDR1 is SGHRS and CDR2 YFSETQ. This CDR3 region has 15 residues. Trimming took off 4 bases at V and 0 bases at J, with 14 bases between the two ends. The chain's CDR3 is CASSPGAANSYEQYF. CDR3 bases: TGCGCCAGCAGCCCCGGTGCAGCAAACTCCTACGAGCAGTACTTC. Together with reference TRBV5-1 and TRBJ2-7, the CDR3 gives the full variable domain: KAGVTQTPRYLIKTRGQQVTLSCSPISGHRSVSWYQQTPGQGLQFLFEYFSETQRNKGNFPGRFSGRQFSNSRSEMNVSTLELGDSALYLCASSPGAANSYEQYFGPGTRLTVT.

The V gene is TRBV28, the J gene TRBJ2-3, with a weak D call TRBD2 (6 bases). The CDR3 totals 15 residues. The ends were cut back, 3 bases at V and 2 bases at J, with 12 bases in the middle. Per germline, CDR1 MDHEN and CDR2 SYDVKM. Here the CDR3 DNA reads TGTGCCAGCAGTTTTGGGGGAGGCCTCACAGATACGCAGTATTTT. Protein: CASSFGGGLTDTQYF.

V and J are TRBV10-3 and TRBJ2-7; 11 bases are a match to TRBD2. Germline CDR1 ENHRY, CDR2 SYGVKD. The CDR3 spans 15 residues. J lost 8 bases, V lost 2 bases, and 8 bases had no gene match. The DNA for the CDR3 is TGTGCCATCAGTGAGGGGACTAGCGGAGTCTATAAGCAGTACTTC. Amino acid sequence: CAISEGTSGVYKQYF.

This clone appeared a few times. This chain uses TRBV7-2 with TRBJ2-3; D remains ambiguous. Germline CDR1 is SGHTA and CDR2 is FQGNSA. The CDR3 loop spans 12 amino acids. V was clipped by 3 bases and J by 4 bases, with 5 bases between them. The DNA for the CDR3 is TGTGCCAGCAGCTTTGGGTCAGATACGCAGTATTTT. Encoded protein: CASSFGSDTQYF.

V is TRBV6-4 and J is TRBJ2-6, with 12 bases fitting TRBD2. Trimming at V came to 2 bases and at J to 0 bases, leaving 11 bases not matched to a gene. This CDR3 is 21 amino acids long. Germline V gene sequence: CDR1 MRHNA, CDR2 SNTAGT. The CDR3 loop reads CASSDAPGLAGPNSGANVLTF. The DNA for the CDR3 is TGTGCCAGCAGTGACGCCCCGGGACTAGCGGGCCCCAACTCTGGGGCCAACGTCCTGACTTTC.